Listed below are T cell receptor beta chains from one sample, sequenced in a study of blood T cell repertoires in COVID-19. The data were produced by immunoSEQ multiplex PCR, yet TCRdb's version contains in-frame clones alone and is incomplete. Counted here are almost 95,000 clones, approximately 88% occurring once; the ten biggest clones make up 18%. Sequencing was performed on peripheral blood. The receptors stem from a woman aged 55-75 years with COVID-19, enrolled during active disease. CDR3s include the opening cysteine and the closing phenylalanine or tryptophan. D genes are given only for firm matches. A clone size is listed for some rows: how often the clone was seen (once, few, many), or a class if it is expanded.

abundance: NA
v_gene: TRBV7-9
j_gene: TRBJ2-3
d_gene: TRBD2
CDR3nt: TGTGCCAGCAGCCCTTGGGAAGCGGGGGGTACAGATACGCAGTATTTT
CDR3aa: CASSPWEAGGTDTQYF

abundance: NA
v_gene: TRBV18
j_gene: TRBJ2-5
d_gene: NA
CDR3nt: TGTGCCAGCTCACCACCGAGTGGGTCCGACAAAGAGACCCAGTACTTC
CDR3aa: CASSPPSGSDKETQYF

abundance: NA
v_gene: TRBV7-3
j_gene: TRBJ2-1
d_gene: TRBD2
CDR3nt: TGTGCCAGCAGCCCCGGGACTAGCGGGGATCATGAGCAGTTCTTC
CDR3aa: CASSPGTSGDHEQFF

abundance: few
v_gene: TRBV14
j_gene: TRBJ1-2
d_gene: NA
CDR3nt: TGTGCCAGCAGCCAGGCCGCTTCGGGAGGCTACACCTTC
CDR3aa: CASSQAASGGYTF

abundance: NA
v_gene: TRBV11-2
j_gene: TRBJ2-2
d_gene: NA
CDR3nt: TGTGCCAGCAGCATTCTGAGTAGGGGGAACACCGGGGAGCTGTTTTTT
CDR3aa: CASSILSRGNTGELFF

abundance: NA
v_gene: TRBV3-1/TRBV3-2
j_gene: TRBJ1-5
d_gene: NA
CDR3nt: TGTGCCAGCAGCCAAGGAGGGCAGCCCCAGCATTTT
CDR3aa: CASSQGGQPQHF

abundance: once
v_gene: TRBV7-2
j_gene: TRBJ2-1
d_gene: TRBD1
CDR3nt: TGTGCCAGCAGCAAATGGACAGGGGGTTACAATGAGCAGTTCTTC
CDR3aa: CASSKWTGGYNEQFF

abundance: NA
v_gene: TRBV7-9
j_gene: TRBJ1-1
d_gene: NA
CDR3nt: TGTGCCAGCAGCTGGGGTCGGGGAAACACTGAAGCTTTCTTT
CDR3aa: CASSWGRGNTEAFF

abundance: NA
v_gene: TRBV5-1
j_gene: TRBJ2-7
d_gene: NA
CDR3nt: TGCGCCAGCAGCCGCTTTACAGGAACCCCCGCCTACGAGCAGTACTTC
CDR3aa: CASSRFTGTPAYEQYF

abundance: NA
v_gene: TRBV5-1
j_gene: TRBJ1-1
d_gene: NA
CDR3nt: TGCGCCAGCAGCTTGGTTCCAGGGTCCACTGAAGCTTTCTTT
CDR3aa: CASSLVPGSTEAFF

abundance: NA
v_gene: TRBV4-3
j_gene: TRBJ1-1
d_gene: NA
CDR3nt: TGCGCCAGCAGCCAGCACAGAGGGACTGAAGCTTTCTTT
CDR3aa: CASSQHRGTEAFF

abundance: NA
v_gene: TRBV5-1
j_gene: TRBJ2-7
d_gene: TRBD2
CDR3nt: TGCGCCAGCAGCTCAAGAGGGACTAGCGGGGGGAGCTCCTACGAGCAGTACTTC
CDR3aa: CASSSRGTSGGSSYEQYF

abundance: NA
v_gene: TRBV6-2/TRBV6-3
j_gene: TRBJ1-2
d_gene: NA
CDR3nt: TGTGCCAGCAGTCCAGACTCCCGGTGGTATGGCTACACCTTC
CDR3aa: CASSPDSRWYGYTF

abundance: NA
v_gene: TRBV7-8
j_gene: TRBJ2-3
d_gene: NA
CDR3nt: TGTGCCAGCAGCAACCGCAGGGTAACAGATACGCAGTATTTT
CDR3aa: CASSNRRVTDTQYF

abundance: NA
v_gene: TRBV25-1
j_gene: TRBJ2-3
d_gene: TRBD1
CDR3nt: TGTGCCAGCAGTGATGCCTCAGGGGGTGATACGCAGTATTTT
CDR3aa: CASSDASGGDTQYF

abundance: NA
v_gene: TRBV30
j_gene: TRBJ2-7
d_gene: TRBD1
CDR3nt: TGTGCCTGGAGTGTACGGGCAGGGGGCTACGAGCAGTACTTC
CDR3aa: CAWSVRAGGYEQYF

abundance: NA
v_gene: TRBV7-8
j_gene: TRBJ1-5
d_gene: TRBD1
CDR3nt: TGTGCCAGCAGCCCCAGACTGTTTACAGGGGATCAGCCCCAGCATTTT
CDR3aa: CASSPRLFTGDQPQHF

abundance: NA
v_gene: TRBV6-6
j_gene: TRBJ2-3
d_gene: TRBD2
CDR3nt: TGTGCCAGTTCAGCGGGAGCCACAGATACGCAGTATTTT
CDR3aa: CASSAGATDTQYF

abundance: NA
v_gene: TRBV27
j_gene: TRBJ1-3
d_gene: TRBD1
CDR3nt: TGTGCCAGCAGTCGGGCAGGGGGCACCGGAAACACCATATATTTT
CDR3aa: CASSRAGGTGNTIYF

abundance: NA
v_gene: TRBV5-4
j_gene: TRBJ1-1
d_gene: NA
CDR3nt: TGTGCCAGCAGCTTGTTCCGGGAGGCCACTGAAGCTTTCTTT
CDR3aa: CASSLFREATEAFF

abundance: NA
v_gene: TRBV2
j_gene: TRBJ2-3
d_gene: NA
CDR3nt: TGTGCCAGCAGTGTCGCTAGCCGGAGCACAGATACGCAGTATTTT
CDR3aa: CASSVASRSTDTQYF

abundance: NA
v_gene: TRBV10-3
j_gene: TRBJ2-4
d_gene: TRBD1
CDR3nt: TGTGCCATCAGCCCGGGACAGGGATCAGAAGCCAAAAACATTCAGTACTTC
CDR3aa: CAISPGQGSEAKNIQYF

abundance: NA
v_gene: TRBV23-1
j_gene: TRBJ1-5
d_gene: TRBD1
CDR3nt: TGCGCCAGCAGTCAAGGAGACAGGGCCGTTTTGAGCAATCAGCCCCAGCATTTT
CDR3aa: CASSQGDRAVLSNQPQHF

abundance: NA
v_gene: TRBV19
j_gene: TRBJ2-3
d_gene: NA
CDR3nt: TGTGCCAGTAGTATCATCAGGGGAACAGATACGCAGTATTTT
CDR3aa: CASSIIRGTDTQYF

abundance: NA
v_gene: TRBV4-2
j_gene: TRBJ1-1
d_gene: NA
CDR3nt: TGTGCCAGCAGCCAAGATAGGGGCCGGGGGGATACTGAAGCTTTCTTT
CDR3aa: CASSQDRGRGDTEAFF

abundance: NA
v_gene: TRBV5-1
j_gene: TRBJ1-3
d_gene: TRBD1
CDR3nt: TGCGCCAGCAACGAGGGGGCAGGGGGCGACACCATATATTTT
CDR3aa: CASNEGAGGDTIYF

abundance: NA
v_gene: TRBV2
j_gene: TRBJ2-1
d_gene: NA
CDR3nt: TGTGCCAGGGAAAGGAGGCTCTACAATGAGCAGTTCTTC
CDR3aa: CARERRLYNEQFF